This T cell receptor (beta chain) is from a study of shared clonotypes between healthy human individuals. For the study at large: Three plates each covered CD4 naive and memory; CD8 naive two, CD8 memory one.

Germline V lookup: CDR1 SGHAT, CDR2 FQNNGV. Trimming cost V 5 bases and J 5 bases, with 15 bases left between them. The CDR3 extends over 15 amino acids. On this clone itself: Its antigen is undetermined.

Assay runs were performed at deep level. Genomic DNA per cell subset filled all wells of several immunoSEQ plates. Sequencing used immunoSEQ multiplex PCR; TCRdb keeps in-frame clones, though not all of them. Of under 600,000 clones in the sample, roughly 98% are singletons; the top ten hold 0.3%. Positive CCR7 selection of CD45RO-negative cells yielded the naive CD8 cells, and terminally differentiated effector memory CD45RA+ cells were excluded. Study-wide findings and caveats: The four-donor shared clonotypes exceeded non-shared clonotypes in generation probability, with non-shared ones scoring lower.

The sample was naive CD8+ T cells sorted from blood. The chain couples TRBV11-2 to TRBJ1-4; weak D call: TRBD1 (6 bases). The TCR sequence derives from a man under 40 in good health. As DNA, the CDR3 is TGTGCCAGCAGCCCTAGCGGGACACCCAATGAAAAACTGTTTTTT. Amino acid sequence: CASSPSGTPNEKLFF.